This TCR beta chain was sequenced in a study of CD8+ T cells in alopecia areata. General study findings and limits: Patients displayed less clarity in TCR sharing than mice, a finding possibly related to HLA.

Once RNA had been extracted, it was reverse transcribed into cDNA to act as the sequencing template. Only in-frame clones appear in the TCRdb table, and some are missing; sequencing was by immunoSEQ multiplex PCR. The repertoire holds 100,000 to 120,000 clones, roughly three fifths seen once, with about 3.2% in the top ten. On this clone itself: What it binds is unknown.

The treatment denotes: oral pan-JAK inhibitor, 5-10 mg twice daily. The investigators collected lesional scalp punch biopsies and peripheral blood from alopecia areata patients. T lymphocytes (CD4+ and CD8+) were sorted from PBMCs. V was cut by 0 bases and J by 4 bases, with 9 bases left in between. The CDR3 loop spans 14 amino acids. Germline V gives CDR1 GTSNPN, CDR2 SVGIG (reference sequence). The rearrangement joins TRBV30 to TRBJ2-2; D call uncertain. The clonotype originates from a human donor with alopecia areata. The starting material was CD4+ T cells sorted from blood, obtained at week 24, from a patient treated with tofacitinib. Here the CDR3 reads CAWSVVTSTGELFF. The CDR3 DNA follows: TGTGCCTGGAGTGTAGTAACTTCCACCGGGGAGCTGTTTTTT.